This TCR beta chain was found in a study of shared clonotypes between healthy human individuals. Germline trimming cut 5 bases from V and 3 bases from J; bases unmatched to any gene: 10. The CDR3 length is 16 residues. Germline V gene sequence: CDR1 SGDLS, CDR2 YYNGEE. TCRdb keeps only in-frame clones here, not all; method: immunoSEQ multiplex PCR. Here the sample spans 490,000 or so clones, roughly 78% being singletons. Sequencing was performed on PBMCs. The genes are TRBV9 and TRBJ2-3; 9 bases match TRBD2. This receptor was obtained from a woman in her thirties or forties in good health. Some clones in this sample may be carry-over from other donors' samples. The CDR3: CASSELAGIGTDTQYF. The CDR3 region has the DNA TGTGCCAGCAGTGAACTAGCGGGTATCGGGACAGATACGCAGTATTTT.